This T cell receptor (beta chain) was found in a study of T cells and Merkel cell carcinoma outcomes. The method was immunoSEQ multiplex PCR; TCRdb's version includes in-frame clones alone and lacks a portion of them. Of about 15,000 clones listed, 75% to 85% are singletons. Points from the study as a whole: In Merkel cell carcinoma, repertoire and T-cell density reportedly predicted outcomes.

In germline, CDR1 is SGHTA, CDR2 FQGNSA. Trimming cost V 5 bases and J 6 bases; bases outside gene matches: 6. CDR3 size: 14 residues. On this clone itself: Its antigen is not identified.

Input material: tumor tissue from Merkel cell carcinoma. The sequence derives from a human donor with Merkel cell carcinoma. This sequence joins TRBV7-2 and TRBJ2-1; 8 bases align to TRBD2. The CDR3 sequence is CASSRGLGLNEQFF. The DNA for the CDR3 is TGTGCCAGCAGCAGGGGACTAGGTCTCAATGAGCAGTTCTTC.